The 22 T cell receptor beta chains given below trace back to one sample, sequenced in a study of identical twins. TCRdb re-analysed the 5' RACE reads in MiXCR, keeping a single row per CDR3 protein. The sample has some 200,000 distinct CDR3 sequences; 7.5% are singletons. The same sample was also used in a study of yellow fever vaccine responses in identical twins.

What was sequenced was memory (CD45RO+) T cells sorted from blood. Source of these receptors: a woman under 30 in good health.

The V call is TRBV30, the J call TRBJ1-3; D ambiguous. Trimming removed 4 bases at V and 4 bases at J, with 11 bases between. Germline values: CDR1 GTSNPN, CDR2 SVGIG (reference sequence). This CDR3 is built from 13 residues. CDR3 nucleotides: TGTGCCTGGAATCAAACCCCCGGAAACACCATATATTTT. This codes for CAWNQTPGNTIYF.

This clonotype was detected only a few times. CDR3 residues: CASSLLAQQETQYF. CDR3 bases: TGTGCCAGCAGCTTGCTAGCGCAACAAGAGACCCAGTACTTC. The rearrangement uses TRBV5-6 and TRBJ2-5; possible D gene TRBD2, 6 bases. Germline values: CDR1 SGHDT, CDR2 YYEEEE. V was shortened by 1 base and J by 2 bases, with 9 bases between the two germline ends. The CDR3 contains 14 residues.

This clonotype was observed a handful of times. The J gene is TRBJ2-1, the V gene TRBV10-3, with TRBD2 matching 7 bases. The CDR3 extends over 14 amino acids. Germline CDR1 is ENHRY and CDR2 is SYGVKD. With V trimmed by 5 bases and J by 3 bases, 4 bases remained unmatched. The CDR3 reads CAISNGGIYNEQFF. For the CDR3, the DNA is TGTGCCATCAGTAACGGGGGGATCTACAATGAGCAGTTCTTC.

This clonotype was seen more than once but under ten times. The CDR3 protein is CSAPRIDRYQETQYF. CDR3 DNA sequence: TGCAGTGCTCCCCGAATAGACAGGTACCAAGAGACCCAGTACTTC. The chain uses TRBV20-1 and TRBJ2-5, with D perhaps TRBD1 (6 bases). CDR3 length equals 15 residues. The V gene lost 5 bases and the J gene lost 0 bases, with 16 bases spanning the gap. The V gene's germline CDR1 is DFQATT and CDR2 SNEGSKA (reference sequence).

In its sample, this clonotype was seen many times. The chain is built from TRBV3-1 and TRBJ2-4; D is uncertain. Trimming stripped 1 base from V and 7 bases from J, with 5 bases between. There are 12 residues in the CDR3. CDR1 and CDR2 (germline): LGHDT, YNNKEL (reference sequence). The CDR3 region has the DNA TGTGCCAGCAGCCAAGCAACTAACATTCAGTACTTC. Protein product: CASSQATNIQYF.

This clonotype has at least ten counts. This chain links TRBV3-1 with TRBJ1-2, with D unresolved. CDR1 is LGHDT, CDR2 YNNKEL, per germline (reference sequence). Between the trimmed V and J ends, which lost 2 bases and 2 bases, there was a span of 9 bases. This CDR3 comprises 14 residues. The CDR3 is CASSQLSRNYGYTF. CDR3 coding DNA: TGTGCCAGCAGCCAATTATCCAGGAACTATGGCTACACCTTC.

This clonotype was seen a few times. The J gene is TRBJ2-3, the V gene TRBV25-1; TRBD1 matches at 8 bases. The CDR3 totals 17 residues. Germline assignment: CDR1 MGHDK and CDR2 SYGVNS. The V gene end was trimmed by 3 bases and the J gene end by 2 bases; junction bases not matched to a gene: 10. The CDR3 sequence is CASSDSGRGPNTDTQYF. CDR3 nucleotide sequence: TGTGCCAGCAGTGATAGCGGCAGGGGGCCTAACACAGATACGCAGTATTTT.

This clonotype was recorded many times. The chain employs TRBV4-1 and TRBJ2-7, with 10 bases that match TRBD1. In germline, CDR1 is MGHRA, CDR2 YSYEKL. V dropped 0 bases and J dropped 3; count of bases not matched to a gene: 5. The CDR3 runs 16 residues. The CDR3 here is CASSQDRRTGGYEQYF. The CDR3 DNA reads TGCGCCAGCAGCCAAGATCGGAGGACAGGGGGCTACGAGCAGTACTTC.

This clonotype has ten or more counts. The V gene is TRBV7-2, the J gene TRBJ1-2, with D uncertain. This CDR3 contains 12 residues. CDR1 and CDR2 from the germline V gene are SGHTA and FQGNSA. V was cut by 2 bases and J by 4 bases, with 5 bases left in between. CDR3 protein: CASSLNTYGYTF. The CDR3 DNA reads as TGTGCCAGCAGCTTAAATACCTATGGCTACACCTTC.

This clonotype showed up just a few times. The chain links TRBV18 to TRBJ2-5; 11 bases map to TRBD2. Germline CDR1 KGHSH, CDR2 LQKENI. CDR3 length: 16 amino acids. The ends lost 4 bases at V and 4 bases at J; junction bases unmatched: 8. CDR3 region: CASSLNFGTSGETQYF. CDR3 nucleotide sequence: TGTGCCAGCTCACTTAACTTCGGGACTAGCGGAGAGACCCAGTACTTC. The full variable domain, rest sourced from reference TRBV18 and TRBJ2-5, is NAGVMQNPRHLVRRRGQEARLRCSPMKGHSHVYWYRQLPEEGLKFMVYLQKENIIDESGMPKERFSAEFPKEGPSILRIQQVVRGDSAAYFCASSLNFGTSGETQYFGPGTRLLVL.

The chain employs TRBV20-1 and TRBJ2-1, with 7 bases identical to TRBD2. The germline V gene encodes CDR1 DFQATT and CDR2 SNEGSKA (reference sequence). CDR3 length equals 12 residues. Trimming at V came to 4 bases and at J to 8 bases, leaving 5 bases not matched to a gene. The CDR3 coding sequence is TGCAGTGCTAAGCGGGACGTCTATGAGCAGTTCTTC. Its translation: CSAKRDVYEQFF.

This chain links TRBV30 with TRBJ1-1; D unclear. The V end lost 5 bases, the J end lost 9 bases, and 13 bases lay between the germline ends. The CDR3 runs 11 residues. Per the germline V gene, CDR1 is GTSNPN and CDR2 is SVGIG (reference sequence). The CDR3 sequence is CAWGGSKQAFF. CDR3 in DNA: TGTGCCTGGGGCGGGTCGAAACAAGCTTTCTTT.

This clonotype has just a few counts. The chain combines TRBV11-3 with TRBJ2-5; D unresolved. Trimming removed 3 bases at V and 7 bases at J, with 24 bases between. Germline V lookup: CDR1 SGHNT, CDR2 YENEEA. The length of the CDR3 is 17 residues. DNA for the CDR3: TGTGCCAGCAGCTTTGTAGTTGGCAAAACTCAAGAAGGGACCCAGTACTTC. Translated: CASSFVVGKTQEGTQYF.

CDR3 region: CSVGIPMGGRTEAFF. The CDR3 nucleotides read TGCAGCGTTGGAATCCCGATGGGGGGGCGCACTGAAGCTTTCTTT. The rearrangement uses TRBV29-1 and TRBJ1-1, with a possible D match to TRBD1 (6 bases). CDR1 is SQVTM, CDR2 ANQGSEA, per germline. The length of the CDR3 is 15 residues. Trimming shortened V by 4 bases and J by 4 bases, and 19 bases separated the two germline ends.

This clonotype appeared a few times. The chain is built from TRBV11-2 and TRBJ2-1, with D perhaps TRBD2 (6 bases). In germline, CDR1 is SGHAT, CDR2 FQNNGV. The CDR3 extends over 15 amino acids. The V and J ends lost 1 base and 3 bases respectively, with 10 bases between them. The CDR3 spells CASSLAGEGYNEQFF. CDR3 in DNA: TGTGCCAGCAGCTTAGCGGGAGAAGGCTACAATGAGCAGTTCTTC.

This clonotype was picked up many times. This rearrangement joins TRBV25-1 to TRBJ2-1; 10 bases match TRBD1. V trimming: 5 bases; J trimming: 8 bases; junction bases outside the gene matches: 9. The V gene's germline CDR1 is MGHDK and CDR2 SYGVNS. The CDR3 has 15 amino acids. The CDR3 spells CASSSPGTGVYEQFF. DNA for the CDR3: TGTGCCAGCAGTTCCCCCGGGACAGGGGTCTATGAGCAGTTCTTC.

CDR3 bases: TGTGCCAGCAGTTTAGGAGGACAGGGGATGTATGGCTACACCTTC. As protein: CASSLGGQGMYGYTF. This sequence joins TRBV12-3 or TRBV12-4 and TRBJ1-2; TRBD1 matches at 9 bases. J gave up 5 bases and V 1 base, and 5 bases lay outside the gene matches. CDR3 length: 15 residues.

Many counts were recorded for this clonotype. This rearrangement joins TRBV5-1 to TRBJ2-1, with TRBD2 matching 10 bases. The germline gives CDR1 SGHRS, CDR2 YFSETQ. The CDR3 totals 15 residues. Trimming at V came to 1 base and at J to 8 bases, leaving 6 bases not matched to a gene. For the CDR3, the DNA is TGCGCCAGCAGCTTGACGAGCGGGAGGGCCTATGAGCAGTTCTTC. As protein: CASSLTSGRAYEQFF.

This clonotype was counted at least ten times. The V and J genes are TRBV11-2 and TRBJ2-7; 9 bases map to TRBD1. CDR3 size: 16 residues. V lost 6 bases and J lost 4; bases outside the gene matches: 13. Germline lookup yields CDR1 SGHAT and CDR2 FQNNGV. The CDR3 DNA sequence: TGTGCCAGCAGTCGTAATTTGGGACAGGGAGAATACGAGCAGTACTTC. This encodes CASSRNLGQGEYEQYF.

V usage is TRBV7-2 and J usage is TRBJ2-1; 10 bases match TRBD2. With V trimmed by 5 bases and J by 5 bases, 9 bases remained unmatched. The germline V gene has CDR1 SGHTA and CDR2 FQGNSA. The CDR3 runs 16 residues. For the CDR3, the DNA is TGTGCCAGCAGCCGTAATAGGGGACTAGCGAACAATGAGCAGTTCTTC. Translation: CASSRNRGLANNEQFF.

This clonotype was detected a few times. J is TRBJ2-5 and V is TRBV28; tentative D call: TRBD1 (7 bases). CDR1 and CDR2 from the germline V gene are MDHEN and SYDVKM. V lost 3 bases to trimming and J lost 2 bases, with 16 bases between them. The length of the CDR3 is 16 residues. DNA of the CDR3: TGTGCCAGCAGTTTTTACTTCAGGGGGACTCAAGAGACCCAGTACTTC. Its translation is CASSFYFRGTQETQYF.

There are many counts of this clonotype. The chain couples TRBV7-2 to TRBJ2-3, with D hard to call. V lost 5 bases, J lost 1 base, and 10 bases lay in between. Germline lookup yields CDR1 SGHTA and CDR2 FQGNSA. CDR3 length equals 14 residues. CDR3 region: CASSGVGGTDTQYF. For the CDR3, the DNA is TGTGCCAGCAGCGGGGTTGGGGGCACAGATACGCAGTATTTT.